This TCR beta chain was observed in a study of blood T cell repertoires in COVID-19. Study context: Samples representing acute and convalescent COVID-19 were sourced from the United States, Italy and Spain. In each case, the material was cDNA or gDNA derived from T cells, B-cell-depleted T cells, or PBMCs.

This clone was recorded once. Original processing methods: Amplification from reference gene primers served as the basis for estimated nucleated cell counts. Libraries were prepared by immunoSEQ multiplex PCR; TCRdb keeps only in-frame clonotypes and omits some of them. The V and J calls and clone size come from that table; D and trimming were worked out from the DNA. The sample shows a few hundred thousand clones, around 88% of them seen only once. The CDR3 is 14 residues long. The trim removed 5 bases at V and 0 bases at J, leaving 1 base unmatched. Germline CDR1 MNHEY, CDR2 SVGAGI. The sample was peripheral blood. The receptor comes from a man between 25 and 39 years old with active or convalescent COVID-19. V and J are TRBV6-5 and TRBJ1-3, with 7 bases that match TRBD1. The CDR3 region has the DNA TGTGCCAGCAGTCCAGGGGGCTCTGGAAACACCATATATTTT. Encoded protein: CASSPGGSGNTIYF.